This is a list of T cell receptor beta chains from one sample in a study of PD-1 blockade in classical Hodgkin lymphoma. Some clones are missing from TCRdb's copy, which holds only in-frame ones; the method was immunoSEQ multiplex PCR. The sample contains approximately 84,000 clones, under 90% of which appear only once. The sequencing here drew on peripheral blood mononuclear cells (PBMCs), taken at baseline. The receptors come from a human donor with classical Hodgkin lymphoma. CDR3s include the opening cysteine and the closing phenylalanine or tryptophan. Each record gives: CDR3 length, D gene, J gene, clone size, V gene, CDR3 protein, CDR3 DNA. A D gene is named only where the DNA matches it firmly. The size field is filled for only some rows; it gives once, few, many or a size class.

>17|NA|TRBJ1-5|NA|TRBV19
CASSIDRNGGWDWPQHF
TGTGCCAGTAGTATAGATCGGAATGGGGGATGGGATTGGCCCCAGCATTTT
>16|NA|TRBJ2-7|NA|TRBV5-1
CASSLETGLSSYEQYF
TGCGCCAGCAGCTTGGAAACGGGCCTTAGCTCCTACGAGCAGTACTTC
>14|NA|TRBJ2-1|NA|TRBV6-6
CASSPARDGGEQFF
TGTGCCAGCAGTCCAGCTAGGGATGGGGGTGAGCAGTTCTTC
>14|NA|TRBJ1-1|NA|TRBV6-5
CASSYPGQVTEAFF
TGTGCCAGCAGTTATCCCGGGCAGGTCACTGAAGCTTTCTTT
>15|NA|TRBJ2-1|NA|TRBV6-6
CASSLEGSSYNEQFF
TGTGCCAGCTCCTTGGAAGGGAGCTCCTACAATGAGCAGTTCTTC
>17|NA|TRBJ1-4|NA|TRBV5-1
CASSLVVDSSTNEKLFF
TGCGCCAGCAGCTTGGTGGTCGACTCCTCAACTAATGAAAAACTGTTTTTT
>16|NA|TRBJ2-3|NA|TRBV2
CAIKLGGATSTDTQYF
TGTGCCATCAAATTGGGGGGAGCTACTAGCACAGATACGCAGTATTTT
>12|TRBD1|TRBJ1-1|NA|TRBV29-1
CSVVTGGVAAFF
TGCAGCGTTGTAACAGGGGGCGTTGCGGCTTTCTTT
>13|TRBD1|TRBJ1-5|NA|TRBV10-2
CASSRQGNQPQHF
TGCGCCAGCTCCCGACAGGGAAATCAGCCCCAGCATTTT
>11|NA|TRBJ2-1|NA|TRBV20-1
CSASPPYEQFF
TGCAGTGCTAGTCCCCCCTATGAGCAGTTCTTC
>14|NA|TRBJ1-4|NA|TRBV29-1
CSVGTYGGMEKLFF
TGCAGCGTGGGGACCTATGGGGGCATGGAAAAACTGTTTTTT
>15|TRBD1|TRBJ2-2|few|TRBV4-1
CASSRGQGAPGELFF
TGCGCCAGCAGCCGAGGACAGGGGGCGCCCGGGGAGCTGTTTTTT
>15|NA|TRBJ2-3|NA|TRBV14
CASSYLAAGTDTQYF
TGTGCCAGCAGCTATTTAGCTGCGGGCACAGATACGCAGTATTTT
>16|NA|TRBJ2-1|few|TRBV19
CASRADRTISYNEQFF
TGTGCCAGTAGAGCCGACAGGACGATCTCCTACAATGAGCAGTTCTTC
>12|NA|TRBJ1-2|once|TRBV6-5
CASSSAGAGYTF
TGTGCCAGCAGTTCAGCAGGGGCTGGCTACACCTTC
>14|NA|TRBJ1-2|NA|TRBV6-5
CASSQREDRSGYTF
TGTGCCAGCAGTCAACGCGAGGACAGAAGTGGCTACACCTTC
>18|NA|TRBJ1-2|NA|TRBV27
CASSLRIRRDYGEQGYTF
TGTGCCAGCAGTTTACGCATAAGAAGGGACTATGGTGAGCAGGGCTACACCTTC
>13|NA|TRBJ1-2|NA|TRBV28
CASSPTVNYGYTF
TGTGCCAGCAGCCCGACAGTCAACTATGGCTACACCTTC
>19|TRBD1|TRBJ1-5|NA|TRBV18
CASSSGTGARLRFVQPQHF
TGTGCCAGCTCATCGGGGACAGGGGCCCGTCTTAGGTTTGTTCAGCCCCAGCATTTT
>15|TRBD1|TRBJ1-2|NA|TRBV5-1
CASSLGTGGSYGYTF
TGCGCCAGCAGCCTGGGGACAGGGGGCAGCTATGGCTACACCTTC
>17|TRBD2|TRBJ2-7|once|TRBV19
CASSISSGLAGTYEQYF
TGTGCCAGTAGTATCAGTAGCGGACTAGCGGGAACCTACGAGCAGTACTTC
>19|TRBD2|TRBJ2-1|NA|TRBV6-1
CASSVSPSELAGEIYEQFF
TGTGCCAGCAGTGTATCACCGTCTGAACTAGCGGGAGAAATCTATGAGCAGTTCTTC
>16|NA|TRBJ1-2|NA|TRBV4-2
CASSQETAGVYYGYTF
TGTGCCAGCAGCCAAGAGACAGCGGGGGTGTACTATGGCTACACCTTC
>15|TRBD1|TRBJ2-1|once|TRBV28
CASSLRTGAYNEQFF
TGTGCCAGCAGTCTCCGGACAGGGGCCTACAATGAGCAGTTCTTC
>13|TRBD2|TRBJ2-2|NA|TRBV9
CASSVSGRGELFF
TGTGCCAGCAGCGTTAGCGGGAGAGGGGAGCTGTTTTTT
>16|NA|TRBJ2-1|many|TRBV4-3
CASSQDSQGLGNEQFF
TGCGCCAGCAGCCAAGATAGCCAGGGTCTCGGGAATGAGCAGTTCTTC
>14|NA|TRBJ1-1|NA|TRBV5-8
CASSFERTNTEAFF
TGTGCCAGCAGCTTCGAAAGAACGAACACTGAAGCTTTCTTT
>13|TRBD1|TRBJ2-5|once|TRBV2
CASSDRQGETQYF
TGTGCCAGCAGTGATCGACAGGGCGAGACCCAGTACTTC
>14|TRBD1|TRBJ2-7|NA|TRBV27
CASSKWDRAYEQYF
TGTGCCAGCAGTAAATGGGACAGGGCCTACGAGCAGTACTTC